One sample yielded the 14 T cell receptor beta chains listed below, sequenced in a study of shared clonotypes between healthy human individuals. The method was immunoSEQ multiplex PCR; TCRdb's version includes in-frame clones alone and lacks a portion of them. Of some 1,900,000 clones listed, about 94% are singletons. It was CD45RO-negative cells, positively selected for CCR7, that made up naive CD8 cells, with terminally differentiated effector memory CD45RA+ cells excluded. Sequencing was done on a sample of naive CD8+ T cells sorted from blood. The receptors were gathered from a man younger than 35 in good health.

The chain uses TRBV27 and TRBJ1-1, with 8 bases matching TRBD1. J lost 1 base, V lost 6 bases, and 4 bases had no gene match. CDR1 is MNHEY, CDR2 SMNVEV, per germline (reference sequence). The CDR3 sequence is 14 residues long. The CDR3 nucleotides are TGTGCCAGCAGACCGACAGGGGAGAACACTGAAGCTTTCTTT. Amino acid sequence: CASRPTGENTEAFF.

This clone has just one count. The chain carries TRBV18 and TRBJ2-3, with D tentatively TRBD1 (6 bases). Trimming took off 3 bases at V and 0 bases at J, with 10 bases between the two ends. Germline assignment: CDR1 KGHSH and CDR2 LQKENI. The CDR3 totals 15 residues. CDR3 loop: CASSPGASSTDTQYF. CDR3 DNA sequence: TGTGCCAGCTCACCGGGGGCTAGCAGCACAGATACGCAGTATTTT.

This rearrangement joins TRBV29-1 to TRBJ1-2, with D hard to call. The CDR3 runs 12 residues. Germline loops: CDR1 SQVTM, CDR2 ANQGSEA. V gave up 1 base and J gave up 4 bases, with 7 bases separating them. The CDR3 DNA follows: TGCAGCGTTGAAGGAAGTGGCTATGGCTACACCTTC. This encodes CSVEGSGYGYTF.

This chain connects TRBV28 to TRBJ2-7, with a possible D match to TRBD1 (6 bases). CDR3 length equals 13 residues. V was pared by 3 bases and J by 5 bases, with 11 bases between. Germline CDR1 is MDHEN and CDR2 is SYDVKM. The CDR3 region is CASSFRGGNEQYF. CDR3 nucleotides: TGTGCCAGCAGTTTCAGGGGCGGAAACGAGCAGTACTTC.

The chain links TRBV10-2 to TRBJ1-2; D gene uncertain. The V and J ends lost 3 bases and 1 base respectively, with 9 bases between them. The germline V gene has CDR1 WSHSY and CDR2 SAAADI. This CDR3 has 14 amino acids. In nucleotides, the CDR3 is TGCGCCAGCAGTGATGGGATCCTTAACTATGGCTACACCTTC. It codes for CASSDGILNYGYTF.

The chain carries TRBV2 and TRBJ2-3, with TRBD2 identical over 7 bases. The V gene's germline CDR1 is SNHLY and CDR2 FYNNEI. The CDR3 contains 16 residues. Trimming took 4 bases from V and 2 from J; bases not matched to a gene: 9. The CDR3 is CASSGIRSGTTDTQYF. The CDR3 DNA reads TGTGCCAGCAGTGGAATCCGGAGCGGGACCACAGATACGCAGTATTTT.

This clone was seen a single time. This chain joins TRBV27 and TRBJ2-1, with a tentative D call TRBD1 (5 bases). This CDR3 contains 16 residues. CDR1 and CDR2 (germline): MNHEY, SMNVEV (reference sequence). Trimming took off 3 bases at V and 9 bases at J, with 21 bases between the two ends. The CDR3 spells CASSFRGLRGKGEQFF. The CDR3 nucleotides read TGTGCCAGCAGTTTTAGGGGCCTAAGGGGAAAAGGTGAGCAGTTCTTC.

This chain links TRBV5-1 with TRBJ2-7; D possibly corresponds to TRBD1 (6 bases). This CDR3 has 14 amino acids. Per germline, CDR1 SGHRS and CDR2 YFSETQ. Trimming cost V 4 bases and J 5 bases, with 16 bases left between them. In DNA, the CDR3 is TGCGCCAGCAGCCACAACAGGGATCAGCACGAGCAGTACTTC. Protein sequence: CASSHNRDQHEQYF.

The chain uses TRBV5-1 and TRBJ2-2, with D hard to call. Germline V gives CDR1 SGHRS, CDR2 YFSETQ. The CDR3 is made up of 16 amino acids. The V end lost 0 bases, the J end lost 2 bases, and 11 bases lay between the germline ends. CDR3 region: CASSLVGDINTGELFF. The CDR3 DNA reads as TGCGCCAGCAGCTTGGTGGGTGACATAAACACCGGGGAGCTGTTTTTT. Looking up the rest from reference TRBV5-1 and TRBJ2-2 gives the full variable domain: KAGVTQTPRYLIKTRGQQVTLSCSPISGHRSVSWYQQTPGQGLQFLFEYFSETQRNKGNFPGRFSGRQFSNSRSEMNVSTLELGDSALYLCASSLVGDINTGELFFGEGSRLTVL.

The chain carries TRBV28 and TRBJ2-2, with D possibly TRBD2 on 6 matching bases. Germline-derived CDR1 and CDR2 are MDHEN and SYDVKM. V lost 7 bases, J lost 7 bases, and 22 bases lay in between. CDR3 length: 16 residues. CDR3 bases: TGTGCCAGCACCTACTACGGAGGGGCGGGAAGCGGGGAGCTGTTTTTT. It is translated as CASTYYGGAGSGELFF.

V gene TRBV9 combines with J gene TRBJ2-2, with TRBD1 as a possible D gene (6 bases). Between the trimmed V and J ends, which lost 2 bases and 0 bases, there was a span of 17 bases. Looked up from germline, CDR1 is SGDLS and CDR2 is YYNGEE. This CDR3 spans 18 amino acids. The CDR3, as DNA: TGTGCCAGCAGCGTGGAGGACAGTCAAGCACCGAACACCGGGGAGCTGTTTTTT. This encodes CASSVEDSQAPNTGELFF. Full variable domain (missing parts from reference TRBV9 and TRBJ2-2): DSGVTQTPKHLITATGQRVTLRCSPRSGDLSVYWYQQSLDQGLQFLIQYYNGEERAKGNILERFSAQQFPDLHSELNLSSLELGDSALYFCASSVEDSQAPNTGELFFGEGSRLTVL.

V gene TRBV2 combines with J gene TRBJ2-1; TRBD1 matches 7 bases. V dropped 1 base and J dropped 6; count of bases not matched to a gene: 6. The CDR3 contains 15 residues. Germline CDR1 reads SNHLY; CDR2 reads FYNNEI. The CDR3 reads CASSEGQGGGNEQFF. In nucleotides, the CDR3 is TGTGCCAGCAGTGAAGGACAGGGTGGAGGCAATGAGCAGTTCTTC.

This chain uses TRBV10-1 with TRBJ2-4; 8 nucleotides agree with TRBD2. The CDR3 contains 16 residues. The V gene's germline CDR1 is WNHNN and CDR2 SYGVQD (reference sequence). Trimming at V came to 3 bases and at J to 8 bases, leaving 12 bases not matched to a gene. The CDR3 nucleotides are TGCGCCAGCAGTGAAACCCCTAGCGGGTCCGAGCACATTCAGTACTTC. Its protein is CASSETPSGSEHIQYF.

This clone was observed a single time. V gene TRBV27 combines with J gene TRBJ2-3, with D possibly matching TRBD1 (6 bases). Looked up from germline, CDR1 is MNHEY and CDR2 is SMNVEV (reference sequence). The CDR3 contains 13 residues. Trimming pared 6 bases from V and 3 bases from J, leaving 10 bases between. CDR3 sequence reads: CASRIRGTDTQYF. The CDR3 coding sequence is TGTGCCAGCAGAATAAGGGGGACAGATACGCAGTATTTT.